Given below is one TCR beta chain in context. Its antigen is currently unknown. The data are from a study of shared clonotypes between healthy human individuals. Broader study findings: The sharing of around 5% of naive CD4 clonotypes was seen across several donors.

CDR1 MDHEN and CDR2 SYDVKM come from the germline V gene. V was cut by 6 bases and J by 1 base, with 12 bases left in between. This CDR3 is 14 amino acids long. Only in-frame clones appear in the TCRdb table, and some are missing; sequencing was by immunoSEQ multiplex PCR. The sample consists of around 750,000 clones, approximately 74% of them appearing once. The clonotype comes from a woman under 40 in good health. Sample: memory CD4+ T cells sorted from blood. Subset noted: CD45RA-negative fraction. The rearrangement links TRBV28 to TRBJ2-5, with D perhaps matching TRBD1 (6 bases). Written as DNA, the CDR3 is TGTGCCAGCAGCCGGACAGAGCCCCAAGAGACCCAGTACTTC. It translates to CASSRTEPQETQYF.